These 10 T cell receptor beta chains share one sample of origin, sequenced in a study of cytomegalovirus exposure and HLA in healthy donors. Sequencing used immunoSEQ multiplex PCR; TCRdb keeps in-frame clones, though not all of them. The repertoire has some 270,000 clones, 70% to 90% of them found once; the top ten carry 1%. The sample was PBMCs. The receptor source for this set is a young woman in good health and CMV-seronegative.

This sequence joins TRBV9 and TRBJ1-1; D gene ambiguous. V dropped 0 bases and J dropped 1 base, with 10 bases sitting between them. CDR3 length equals 15 residues. Germline V gene sequence: CDR1 SGDLS, CDR2 YYNGEE. The CDR3 coding sequence is TGTGCCAGCAGCGTAGATGGACGGGGGAACACTGAAGCTTTCTTT. Protein: CASSVDGRGNTEAFF.

The chain carries TRBV19 and TRBJ1-1; the match to TRBD1 covers 9 bases. Trimming removed 5 bases from V and 6 bases from J; junction bases left unmatched: 4. The CDR3 is 13 residues long. Germline V gives CDR1 LNHDA, CDR2 SQIVND (reference sequence). CDR3 coding DNA: TGTGCCAGTAGTGGACAGGGGTATTCTGAAGCTTTCTTT. Its translation: CASSGQGYSEAFF.

The genes are TRBV6-5 and TRBJ1-1; D gene unclear. The germline V gene has CDR1 MNHEY and CDR2 SVGAGI. The V gene lost 0 bases and the J gene lost 6 bases, with 8 bases spanning the gap. The CDR3 loop spans 13 amino acids. Written as DNA, the CDR3 is TGTGCCAGCAGTTACTCGATGAGTTCTGAAGCTTTCTTT. This codes for CASSYSMSSEAFF.

This chain uses TRBV11-2 with TRBJ1-2, with 9 bases matching TRBD1. V lost 4 bases to trimming and J lost 2 bases; unmatched junction nucleotides: 11. Germline CDR1 reads SGHAT; CDR2 reads FQNNGV. The CDR3 loop spans 17 amino acids. CDR3 bases: TGTGCCAGCAGCTCCGTCCGGGACAGGGAAGGCAACTATGGCTACACCTTC. Protein sequence: CASSSVRDREGNYGYTF. Variable domain in full (rest from reference TRBV11-2 and TRBJ1-2): EAGVAQSPRYKIIEKRQSVAFWCNPISGHATLYWYQQILGQGPKLLIQFQNNGVVDDSQLPKDRFSAERLKGVDSTLKIQPAKLEDSAVYLCASSSVRDREGNYGYTFGSGTRLTVV.

The chain has TRBV19 and TRBJ1-5; a possible D gene is TRBD1 (6 bases). V was clipped by 1 base and J by 1 base, with 8 bases between them. Germline-derived CDR1 and CDR2 are LNHDA and SQIVND (reference sequence). The CDR3 spans 15 residues. The CDR3 reads CASSIVGASNQPQHF. CDR3 nucleotides: TGTGCCAGTAGTATAGTGGGGGCGAGCAATCAGCCCCAGCATTTT.

The CDR3 spells CASSRDIYQPQHF. The CDR3 DNA is TGCGCCAGCAGCCGGGACATCTATCAGCCCCAGCATTTT. The chain joins TRBV4-1 to TRBJ1-5, with D possibly TRBD1 on 6 matching bases. This CDR3 is built from 13 residues. Germline CDR1 and CDR2: MGHRA and YSYEKL. Trimming stripped 4 bases from V and 5 bases from J, with 9 bases between.

This chain connects TRBV20-1 to TRBJ2-1; the D is unclear. Germline loops: CDR1 DFQATT, CDR2 SNEGSKA (reference sequence). The CDR3 consists of 11 residues. V was trimmed by 6 bases and J by 4 bases, leaving 7 bases between them. In DNA, the CDR3 is TGCAGTGCAGTTAGATACAATGAGCAGTTCTTC. Amino acids: CSAVRYNEQFF.

The chain employs TRBV7-9 and TRBJ2-7; unclear D gene. The CDR3 sequence is 12 residues long. CDR1 SEHNR and CDR2 FQNEAQ come from the germline V gene (reference sequence). V lost 5 bases and J lost 0, with 5 bases in between. The CDR3 bases are TGTGCCAGCAGCCCTAGCTCCTACGAGCAGTACTTC. Its translation: CASSPSSYEQYF.

This clone has just one count. The chain combines TRBV4-3 with TRBJ1-1, with D unresolved. V was trimmed by 0 bases and J by 2 bases, leaving 10 bases between them. CDR1 LGHNA and CDR2 YSLEER come from the germline V gene. CDR3 length: 15 amino acids. The CDR3 reads CASSQEVSYNTEAFF. The CDR3 bases are TGCGCCAGCAGCCAAGAGGTCTCCTACAACACTGAAGCTTTCTTT.

This rearrangement joins TRBV6-5 to TRBJ2-2; maybe TRBD2 (7 bases). The CDR3 has 15 residues. From germline, CDR1 is MNHEY and CDR2 SVGAGI. Trimming stripped 0 bases from V and 13 bases from J, with 18 bases between. CDR3 sequence reads: CASSYSGGAMIGLFF. The CDR3 DNA reads TGTGCCAGCAGTTACTCGGGGGGGGCCATGATAGGGCTGTTTTTT.